One T cell receptor (beta chain) is described in this entry. Antigen: not known. TCRdb keeps only in-frame clones here, not all; method: immunoSEQ multiplex PCR. The sample carries roughly 180,000 clones, 70% to 85% recorded once. These data are taken from a study of cytotoxic CD8 clonotypes in ibrutinib-treated CLL. The study, taken as a whole, reports: Clonality, elevated at ibrutinib response, dropped back toward baseline at progression.

The CDR3 is made up of 16 amino acids. Trimming took 5 bases from V and 2 from J; bases not matched to a gene: 2. Germline V lookup: CDR1 SGHTA, CDR2 FQGNSA. Sequences were derived from PBMCs, sampled after 24 months of ibrutinib treatment. The clonotype was recovered from a human donor with chronic lymphocytic leukemia. V is TRBV7-2 and J is TRBJ2-3, with 15 bases that match TRBD2. CDR3 amino acids: CASSRTSGGATDTQYF. The CDR3 nucleotides are TGTGCCAGCAGCCGGACTAGCGGGGGGGCCACAGATACGCAGTATTTT.